This paragraph reports one T cell receptor beta chain. The ends were cut back, 5 bases at V and 1 base at J, with 13 bases in the middle. CDR3 length: 15 amino acids. Germline CDR1 SEHNR, CDR2 FQNEAQ (reference sequence). The record originates from a study of blood T cell repertoires in COVID-19. Study-wide context: The study drew acute and convalescent COVID-19 samples from the United States, Italy and Spain.

TCRdb keeps only in-frame clones here, not all; method: immunoSEQ multiplex PCR. The data show under 200,000 clones, over 75% seen once. The age range of participants was 18 to 89 years, with residence in fewer than 25 US areas. Cohort 3 recovered donors had two negative PCRs, clearance, or symptom resolution. The TCR originated in a woman aged 45-65 years who had recovered from COVID-19. This chain connects TRBV7-9 to TRBJ2-3, with a weak D call TRBD1 (5 bases). Sequenced sample: PBMCs or T cells enriched from blood (not recorded which). CDR3 sequence (DNA): TGTGCCAGCAGCCCCCGGACAAGACGCACAGATACGCAGTATTTT. The encoded protein is CASSPRTRRTDTQYF.